The 8 T cell receptor beta chains presented below share a single source sample, sequenced in a study of blood T cell repertoires in COVID-19. Only in-frame clones appear in the TCRdb table, and some are missing; sequencing was by immunoSEQ multiplex PCR. The sample shows 65,000 to 85,000 clones, more than 75% of them seen only once. Sequenced sample: peripheral blood. These receptors all come from a young woman with acute or convalescent COVID-19.

The chain uses TRBV28 and TRBJ1-2; D unresolved. V shed 5 bases and J shed 2 bases, with 15 bases lying between them. Germline lookup yields CDR1 MDHEN and CDR2 SYDVKM. The CDR3 totals 15 residues. The CDR3 DNA reads as TGTGCCAGCAGTCCCCCGAGTTTTATAAACTATGGCTACACCTTC. Translation gives CASSPPSFINYGYTF.

The rearrangement joins TRBV7-9 to TRBJ2-1; 13 nucleotides match TRBD2. Germline values: CDR1 SEHNR, CDR2 FQNEAQ (reference sequence). This CDR3 comprises 18 residues. Trimming at V came to 4 bases and at J to 8 bases, leaving 14 bases not matched to a gene. CDR3 sequence: CASSSGLAGASVGDEQFF. CDR3 nucleotides: TGTGCCAGCAGCTCTGGACTAGCGGGAGCCTCGGTTGGGGATGAGCAGTTCTTC.

This rearrangement joins TRBV18 to TRBJ1-4; 11 bases align to TRBD1. Germline V lookup: CDR1 KGHSH, CDR2 LQKENI. With V trimmed by 3 bases and J by 5 bases, 2 bases remained unmatched. CDR3 length: 15 amino acids. DNA for the CDR3: TGTGCCAGCTCACCCGGGACAGGGGGAAATGAAAAACTGTTTTTT. This codes for CASSPGTGGNEKLFF.

This chain uses TRBV3-1 (or the pseudogene TRBV3-2) with TRBJ1-2; D is uncertain. In germline, CDR1 is LGHDT, CDR2 YNNKEL (reference sequence). CDR3 length equals 13 residues. Trimming left V 2 bases short and J 8 bases short, with 12 bases between. As DNA, the CDR3 is TGTGCCAGCAGCCAATTACCCCGGCGGGGCTACACCTTC. Its protein product is CASSQLPRRGYTF.

The chain combines TRBV10-1 with TRBJ1-6, with D hard to call. Trimming shortened V by 2 bases and J by 6 bases, and 8 bases separated the two germline ends. Per the germline V gene, CDR1 is WNHNN and CDR2 is SYGVQD (reference sequence). This CDR3 contains 14 residues. The CDR3 sequence: CASSEGGINSPLHF. The CDR3, as DNA: TGCGCCAGCAGTGAGGGCGGAATTAATTCACCCCTCCACTTT.

The chain joins TRBV28 to TRBJ1-4; 8 bases line up with TRBD1. The germline V gene encodes CDR1 MDHEN and CDR2 SYDVKM. Unmatched junction bases numbered 4, after V lost 2 bases and J lost 8 bases. CDR3 length: 14 amino acids. CDR3: CASSLQGAGEKLFF. The CDR3, as DNA: TGTGCCAGCAGTTTACAGGGGGCAGGGGAAAAACTGTTTTTT.

V is TRBV28 and J is TRBJ2-3; 10 positions agree with TRBD2. The CDR3 extends over 16 amino acids. The trim removed 7 bases at V and 2 bases at J, leaving 9 bases unmatched. CDR1 and CDR2 from the germline V gene are MDHEN and SYDVKM. The CDR3 DNA reads as TGTGCCAGCAAACCTACTAGCGGGGCCCCCACAGATACGCAGTATTTT. It translates to CASKPTSGAPTDTQYF.

CDR3 DNA: TGTGCCACCAGAAGGGGGAGCTTATATGGCTACACCTTC. This encodes CATRRGSLYGYTF. This chain connects TRBV15 to TRBJ1-2; the D gene is possibly TRBD1 (6 bases). Germline loops: CDR1 LNHNV, CDR2 YYDKDF (reference sequence). The CDR3 contains 13 residues. V was trimmed by 6 bases and J by 5 bases, leaving 13 bases between them.